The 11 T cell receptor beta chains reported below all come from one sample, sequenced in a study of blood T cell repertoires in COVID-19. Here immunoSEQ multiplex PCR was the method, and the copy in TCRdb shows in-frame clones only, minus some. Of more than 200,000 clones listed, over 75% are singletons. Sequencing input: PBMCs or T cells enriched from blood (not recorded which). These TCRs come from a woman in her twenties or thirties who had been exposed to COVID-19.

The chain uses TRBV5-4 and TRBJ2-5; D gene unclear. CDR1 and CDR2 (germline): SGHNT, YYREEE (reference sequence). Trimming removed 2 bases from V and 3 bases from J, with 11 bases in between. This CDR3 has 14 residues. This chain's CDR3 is CASSLEAEKETQYF. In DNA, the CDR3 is TGTGCCAGCAGCTTAGAGGCGGAGAAAGAGACCCAGTACTTC. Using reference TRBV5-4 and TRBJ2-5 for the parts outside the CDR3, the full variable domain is ETGVTQSPTHLIKTRGQQVTLRCSSQSGHNTVSWYQQALGQGPQFIFQYYREEENGRGNFPPRFSGLQFPNYSSELNVNALELDDSALYLCASSLEAEKETQYFGPGTRLLVL.

The CDR3 protein is CASSLVGGGVTEAFF. For the CDR3, the DNA is TGTGCCAGCAGCTTGGTCGGAGGGGGGGTCACTGAAGCTTTCTTT. This rearrangement joins TRBV5-6 to TRBJ1-1, with D possibly being TRBD1 (6 bases). Looked up from germline, CDR1 is SGHDT and CDR2 is YYEEEE. Trimming removed 0 bases at V and 4 bases at J, with 13 bases between. The CDR3 covers 15 residues.

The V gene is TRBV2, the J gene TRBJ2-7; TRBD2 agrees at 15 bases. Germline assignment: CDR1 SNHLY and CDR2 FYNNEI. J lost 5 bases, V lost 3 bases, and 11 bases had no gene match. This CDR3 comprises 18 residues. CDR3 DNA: TGTGCCAGCAGTGAGAGGGGGTGGACTAGCGGGAGGGCCCACGAGCAGTACTTC. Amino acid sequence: CASSERGWTSGRAHEQYF.

CDR3 protein: CATSESSGNTIYF. CDR3 nucleotide sequence: TGTGCCACCAGCGAGTCCTCTGGAAACACCATATATTTT. The chain uses TRBV15 and TRBJ1-3; no clear D gene. The CDR3 sequence is 13 residues long. From germline, CDR1 is LNHNV and CDR2 YYDKDF (reference sequence). With 5 bases removed from V and 0 bases from J, the gap between germline ends came to 5 bases.

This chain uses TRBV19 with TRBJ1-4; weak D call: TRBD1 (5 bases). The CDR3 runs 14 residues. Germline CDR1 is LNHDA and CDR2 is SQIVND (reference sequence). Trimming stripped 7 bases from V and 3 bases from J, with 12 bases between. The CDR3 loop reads CASNRGSANEKLFF. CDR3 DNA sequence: TGTGCCAGTAACCGGGGGTCGGCTAATGAAAAACTGTTTTTT.

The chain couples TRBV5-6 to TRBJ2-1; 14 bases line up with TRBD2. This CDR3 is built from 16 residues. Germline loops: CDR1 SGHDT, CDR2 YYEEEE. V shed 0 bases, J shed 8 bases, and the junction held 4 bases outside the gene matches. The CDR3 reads CASSLEGTSGSYEQFF. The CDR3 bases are TGTGCCAGCAGCTTGGAGGGGACTAGCGGGAGCTATGAGCAGTTCTTC.

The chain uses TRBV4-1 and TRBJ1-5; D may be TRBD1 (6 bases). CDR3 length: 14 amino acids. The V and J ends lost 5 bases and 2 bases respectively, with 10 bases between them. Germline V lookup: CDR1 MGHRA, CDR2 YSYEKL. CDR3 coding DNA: TGCGCCAGCAGCAACAGGGTCGGCAATCAGCCCCAGCATTTT. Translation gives CASSNRVGNQPQHF.

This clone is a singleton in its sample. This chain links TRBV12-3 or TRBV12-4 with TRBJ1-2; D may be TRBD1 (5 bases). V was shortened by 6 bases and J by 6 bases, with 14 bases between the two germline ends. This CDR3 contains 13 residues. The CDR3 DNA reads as TGTGCCAGCAGCCAATTCCAAGGGGATGGCTACACCTTC. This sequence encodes CASSQFQGDGYTF.

The CDR3 bases are TGTGCCAGCAGGCTTAATCTGAGGGGCTACACCTTC. This codes for CASRLNLRGYTF. The genes are TRBV28 and TRBJ1-2; D not certain. The germline V and J ends were trimmed by 6 bases and 8 bases, with 13 bases remaining between them. Germline values: CDR1 MDHEN, CDR2 SYDVKM. This CDR3 is built from 12 residues.

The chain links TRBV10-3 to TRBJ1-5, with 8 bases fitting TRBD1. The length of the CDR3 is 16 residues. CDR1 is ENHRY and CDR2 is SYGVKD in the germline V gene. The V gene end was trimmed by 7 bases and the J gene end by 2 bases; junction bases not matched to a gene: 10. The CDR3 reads CAIKPAGGAGNQPQHF. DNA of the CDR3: TGTGCCATCAAGCCGGCAGGGGGCGCGGGCAATCAGCCCCAGCATTTT.

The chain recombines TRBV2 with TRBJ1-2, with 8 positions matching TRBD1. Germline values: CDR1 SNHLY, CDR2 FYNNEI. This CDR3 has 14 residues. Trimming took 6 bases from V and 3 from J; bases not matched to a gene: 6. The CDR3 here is CASSPRGLDYGYTF. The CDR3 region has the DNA TGTGCCAGCAGCCCCAGGGGGCTAGACTATGGCTACACCTTC.